This T cell receptor (beta chain) was found in a study of T cells after yellow fever vaccination. This clonotype was detected a few times. Antigen: not known. Findings and limits, study-wide: The secondary response peaked faster, at day 5 versus 15, but was weaker.

Template switching by 5'RACE produced TCR cDNA, adding a universal primer site and UMIs. TCRdb re-derived calls from the 5' RACE reads in MiXCR, one entry per CDR3 protein. The top ten hold 3.2% of the sample, which has about 200,000 distinct CDR3 sequences, under 3.5% seen once. Germline values: CDR1 MNHEY, CDR2 SVGAGI. The V end was cut by 2 bases, the J end by 7 bases, with 6 bases between. This CDR3 has 11 amino acids. This TCR derives from a man aged 18 to 29 who received the YFV17D yellow fever vaccine. The material sequenced was CD4+ T cells sorted from PBMCs, taken 10 days after the yellow fever booster vaccination. The rearrangement joins TRBV6-5 to TRBJ2-7; D ambiguous. DNA for the CDR3: TGTGCCAGCAGTTACGCCGGAGAGCAGTACGTC. This gives the protein CASSYAGEQYV.